This T cell receptor beta chain was found in a study of metastatic and nonmetastatic thyroid tumors. Study-level information: A comparison of repertoires was made across blood and tumor or nodule tissue from malignant and benign thyroid patients. Broader study findings: TCR beta diversity was reportedly significantly higher in malignant thyroid tumors than benign nodules, in blood and tumor.

This clone showed up many times. Its antigen remains unidentified. Authors' data handling: What underpinned the distant-metastasis classifier for papillary thyroid cancer was the set of CDR3 differences across clinicopathological groups. TCRdb re-analyzed the PCR reads using MiXCR. These V and J calls originate from TCRdb's pipeline instead of the authors' own analysis. The sample has 30,000 to 40,000 clones, 15% to 20% seen once. All patients reached thyroid surgery having received no treatment beforehand. The material sequenced was blood. This TCR came from a male donor with papillary thyroid cancer or a benign thyroid nodule (not recorded which). Some clones in this sample may be carry-over from other donors' samples.

CDR3 sequence: CASSPKGSGGFNEQFF. The CDR3 DNA reads as TGTGCCAGCAGCCCAAAAGGGTCTGGAGGCTTCAATGAGCAGTTCTTC. This chain links TRBV13 with TRBJ2-1; possibly TRBD2 for D (5 bases). CDR1 PRHDT and CDR2 FYEKMQ come from the germline V gene (reference sequence). The CDR3 sequence is 16 residues long. V was pared by 5 bases and J by 6 bases, with 20 bases between.